The 31 T cell receptor beta chains listed next were all sequenced from one sample in a study of T cell responses to AZD1222 COVID-19 vaccine. TCRdb's copy holds only in-frame clones and misses some; the assay was immunoSEQ multiplex PCR. Among roughly 110,000 clones listed, 87% were seen once. This specimen was peripheral blood, taken on day 0 of AZD1222 vaccination. These receptor sequences come from an adult in good health.

The chain couples TRBV9 to TRBJ1-1; D uncertain. CDR3 length: 15 residues. The V gene lost 0 bases and the J gene lost 0 bases, with 9 bases spanning the gap. The germline V gene encodes CDR1 SGDLS and CDR2 YYNGEE. CDR3 nucleotide sequence: TGTGCCAGCAGCGTAGAAATACAAATGAACACTGAAGCTTTCTTT. Its protein product is CASSVEIQMNTEAFF.

V usage is TRBV19 and J usage is TRBJ2-1; TRBD2 matches 8 bases. The CDR3 runs to 15 residues. The ends lost 5 bases at V and 7 bases at J; junction bases unmatched: 10. Germline V CDR1 and CDR2: LNHDA, SQIVND (reference sequence). CDR3 in DNA: TGTGCCAGTAGTGTGAACGGACTAGCTGGAAATGAGCAGTTCTTC. Protein sequence: CASSVNGLAGNEQFF.

V usage is TRBV6-1 and J usage is TRBJ1-6; possible D gene TRBD1, 6 bases. Per the germline V gene, CDR1 is MNHNS and CDR2 is SASEGT. V lost 1 base and J 7 bases, leaving 14 bases between the germline ends. This CDR3 has 16 residues. The CDR3 DNA reads as TGTGCCAGCAGTGAAGGTATGGGTACAGGGAATTCACCCCTCCACTTT. Protein: CASSEGMGTGNSPLHF.

V gene TRBV25-1 combines with J gene TRBJ2-7; tentatively, D is TRBD1 or TRBD2 (5 bases each). This CDR3 is 17 amino acids long. Germline V gene sequence: CDR1 MGHDK, CDR2 SYGVNS. Trimming cost V 0 bases and J 1 base, with 16 bases left between them. This chain's CDR3 is CASSEYSGTIFSYEQYF. In DNA form, the CDR3 reads TGTGCCAGCAGTGAATATTCCGGGACCATCTTTTCCTACGAGCAGTACTTC.

The rearrangement joins TRBV6-5 to TRBJ1-2; TRBD1 aligns across 8 bases. The CDR3 consists of 13 residues. Germline V gene lookup returns CDR1 MNHEY and CDR2 SVGAGI. The V and J ends lost 6 bases and 3 bases, in that order; junction bases with no gene match: 3. The DNA for the CDR3 is TGTGCCAGCAGGCACAGGGGGTACTATGGCTACACCTTC. Amino acid sequence: CASRHRGYYGYTF.

J is TRBJ1-4 and V is TRBV5-4; a weak D match, TRBD1 (5 bases). Germline values: CDR1 SGHNT, CDR2 YYREEE (reference sequence). This CDR3 is 16 amino acids long. V was shortened by 0 bases and J by 0 bases, with 9 bases between the two germline ends. This CDR3 is CASSLGGGPTNEKLFF. Written as DNA, the CDR3 is TGTGCCAGCAGCTTGGGCGGGGGTCCAACTAATGAAAAACTGTTTTTT.

The V and J genes are TRBV23-1 and TRBJ1-1; 9 positions match TRBD1. TRBV23-1 is annotated as an ORF whose role is uncertain. V lost 4 bases, J lost 7 bases, and 10 bases stayed unmatched. The CDR3 is made up of 15 amino acids. CDR3 loop: CASSPQGQGGGEAFF. DNA for the CDR3: TGCGCCAGCAGTCCCCAGGGACAGGGCGGTGGTGAAGCTTTCTTT.

This chain joins TRBV7-2 and TRBJ1-3, with D unclear. Germline CDR1 SGHTA, CDR2 FQGNSA. The V gene lost 8 bases and the J gene lost 1 base, with 6 bases spanning the gap. The CDR3 is 12 residues long. The chain's CDR3 is CASGVSGNTIYF. Written as DNA, the CDR3 is TGTGCCAGCGGGGTTTCTGGAAACACCATATATTTT.

The CDR3 nucleotides are TGTGCCAGCAGCTTCTACCGGGGACACTCCTACAATGAGCAGTTCTTC. Translation gives CASSFYRGHSYNEQFF. The rearrangement links TRBV5-4 to TRBJ2-1; perhaps TRBD1 as D (6 bases). Trimming left V 2 bases short and J 0 bases short, with 12 bases between. Germline-derived CDR1 and CDR2 are SGHNT and YYREEE (reference sequence). The CDR3 has 16 amino acids.

The chain combines TRBV6-1 with TRBJ1-3, with D hard to call. Germline values: CDR1 MNHNS, CDR2 SASEGT. The ends were cut back, 1 base at V and 0 bases at J, with 4 bases in the middle. The CDR3 covers 14 residues. The DNA for the CDR3 is TGTGCCAGCAGTGAAGGCTACTCTGGAAACACCATATATTTT. Translated, it gives CASSEGYSGNTIYF.

This clone was seen only a few times. V is TRBV5-5 and J is TRBJ1-3; D may be TRBD1 (5 bases). Per the germline V gene, CDR1 is SGHKS and CDR2 is YYEKEE (reference sequence). V was pared by 1 base and J by 2 bases, with 16 bases between. CDR3 length: 17 residues. The CDR3 here is CASSLSPRGDAGNTIYF. CDR3 bases: TGTGCCAGCAGCTTGAGCCCTAGGGGTGACGCTGGAAACACCATATATTTT.

The genes are TRBV5-1 and TRBJ2-7; 8 bases fit TRBD1. This CDR3 comprises 16 residues. Germline values: CDR1 SGHRS, CDR2 YFSETQ. The V segment lost 4 bases and the J segment 4 bases; nucleotides outside the gene matches: 13. CDR3 DNA: TGCGCCAGCAGCCCTCCTCACAGGGGGAGGAAGTACGAGCAGTACTTC. It encodes CASSPPHRGRKYEQYF.

The chain couples TRBV3-1 (or the pseudogene TRBV3-2) to TRBJ2-7; the D gene is possibly TRBD2 (5 bases). V lost 8 bases, J lost 7 bases, and 18 bases lay in between. Germline V gene sequence: CDR1 LGHDT, CDR2 YNNKEL (reference sequence). This CDR3 contains 13 residues. CDR3 protein: CASGRSGAVEQYF. The DNA for the CDR3 is TGTGCCAGCGGCCGGTCAGGAGCGGTGGAGCAGTACTTC.

This clone was found a few times. The rearrangement uses TRBV30 and TRBJ1-6, with D hard to call. There are 15 residues in the CDR3. V lost 4 bases and J 0 bases, leaving 10 bases between the germline ends. The germline V gene has CDR1 GTSNPN and CDR2 SVGIG (reference sequence). The CDR3 spells CAWIMGSSYNSPLHF. The DNA for the CDR3 is TGTGCCTGGATTATGGGTAGCTCCTATAATTCACCCCTCCACTTT.

The CDR3 protein is CASSGGHGKNQPQHF. CDR3 coding DNA: TGTGCCAGCAGTGGAGGACACGGAAAAAATCAGCCCCAGCATTTT. The V call is TRBV2, the J call TRBJ1-5; possibly TRBD1 for D (5 bases). This CDR3 is built from 15 residues. With 4 bases removed from V and 4 bases from J, the gap between germline ends came to 14 bases. Germline CDR1 SNHLY, CDR2 FYNNEI.

V and J are TRBV5-1 and TRBJ2-1; 7 bases map to TRBD2. The CDR3 is 16 amino acids. V lost 2 bases and J lost 9; bases outside the gene matches: 14. The germline V gene has CDR1 SGHRS and CDR2 YFSETQ. The chain's CDR3 is CASSFTSTSRALEQFF. Written as DNA, the CDR3 is TGCGCCAGCAGCTTTACCTCGACTAGCCGGGCCCTTGAGCAGTTCTTC.

V and J are TRBV7-2 and TRBJ2-3; 12 nucleotides line up with TRBD2. The length of the CDR3 is 16 residues. Germline V gene data show CDR1 as SGHTA and CDR2 as FQGNSA. V was pared by 2 bases and J by 3 bases, with 3 bases of the junction left unmatched. For the CDR3, the DNA is TGTGCCAGCAGCTTACGACTAGCGGGAGTGACAGATACGCAGTATTTT. Protein sequence: CASSLRLAGVTDTQYF.

This rearrangement joins TRBV29-1 to TRBJ1-2, with 12 bases lining up with TRBD1. Germline V gene data show CDR1 as SQVTM and CDR2 as ANQGSEA. The junction had 8 bases not matched to a gene; V was cut back by 7 bases and J by 8 bases. The CDR3 sequence is 13 residues long. The CDR3 is CSAPGQGARGYTF. In DNA, the CDR3 is TGCAGCGCCCCGGGACAGGGGGCTCGAGGCTACACCTTC.

The chain combines TRBV7-2 with TRBJ1-2; 8 bases are shared with TRBD1. The CDR3 covers 13 residues. Germline CDR1 SGHTA, CDR2 FQGNSA. V trimming: 5 bases; J trimming: 9 bases; junction bases outside the gene matches: 8. CDR3 sequence reads: CASSAGTGGSYTF. CDR3 bases: TGTGCCAGCAGCGCCGGGACAGGTGGCAGCTACACCTTC. The variable domain in full, completed from reference TRBV7-2 and TRBJ1-2, reads GAGVSQSPSNKVTEKGKDVELRCDPISGHTALYWYRQSLGQGLEFLIYFQGNSAPDKSGLPSDRFSAERTGGSVSTLTIQRTQQEDSAVYLCASSAGTGGSYTFGSGTRLTVV.

This rearrangement joins TRBV12-3 or TRBV12-4 to TRBJ2-1; D ambiguous. The CDR3 length is 12 residues. The V end was cut by 6 bases, the J end by 5 bases, with 8 bases between. CDR3 in DNA: TGTGCCAGCAGCCTTTTTGACAATGAGCAGTTCTTC. Encoded protein: CASSLFDNEQFF.

V usage is TRBV7-8 and J usage is TRBJ1-5; D is perhaps TRBD1 (6 bases). The CDR3 length is 15 residues. Germline V lookup: CDR1 SGHVS, CDR2 FQNEAQ. V dropped 5 bases and J dropped 2 bases, with 13 bases sitting between them. In nucleotides, the CDR3 is TGTGCCAGCAGCCTTACAGGGAACGGCAATCAGCCCCAGCATTTT. This sequence encodes CASSLTGNGNQPQHF.

Concerning this clone itself: At one end, the junction sequence differs from germline, possibly due to a read error. The rearrangement links TRBV4-1 to TRBJ2-7; 14 bases line up with TRBD2. This CDR3 is built from 14 residues. Germline V gives CDR1 MGHRA, CDR2 YSYEKL. In DNA, the CDR3 is TGCGCCAGCAGGCAAGGACTAGCGGGGGGATTGCAGTACTTC. Encoded protein: CASRQGLAGGLQYF.

This sequence joins TRBV6-5 and TRBJ1-4, with 7 bases identical to TRBD1. CDR1 and CDR2 from the germline V gene are MNHEY and SVGAGI. This CDR3 region has 14 residues. The V gene end was trimmed by 8 bases and the J gene end by 7 bases; junction bases not matched to a gene: 10. Here the CDR3 DNA reads TGTGCCAGCTCCGAGACAGGGAGGAGTGAAAAACTGTTTTTT. Protein sequence: CASSETGRSEKLFF.

V and J are TRBV27 and TRBJ1-5; 8 bases align to TRBD1. CDR1 and CDR2 (germline): MNHEY, SMNVEV (reference sequence). The CDR3 totals 14 residues. J lost 7 bases, V lost 6 bases, and 8 bases had no gene match. This CDR3 is CASRKGQVEQPQHF. CDR3 bases: TGTGCCAGCAGAAAGGGACAGGTCGAGCAGCCCCAGCATTTT.

This sequence joins TRBV18 and TRBJ2-1, with 9 bases identical to TRBD2. There are 17 residues in the CDR3. Germline assignment: CDR1 KGHSH and CDR2 LQKENI. J was trimmed by 1 base and V by 2 bases; bases with no gene match: 6. CDR3 nucleotide sequence: TGTGCCAGCTCACCAAGAGTAGCGGGAGCATCCTACAATGAGCAGTTCTTC. Translation: CASSPRVAGASYNEQFF. Combining the CDR3 with reference TRBV18 and TRBJ2-1 gives the whole variable domain NAGVMQNPRHLVRRRGQEARLRCSPMKGHSHVYWYRQLPEEGLKFMVYLQKENIIDESGMPKERFSAEFPKEGPSILRIQQVVRGDSAAYFCASSPRVAGASYNEQFFGPGTRLTVL.

This rearrangement joins TRBV5-6 to TRBJ1-2; 8 nucleotides agree with TRBD1. CDR1 SGHDT and CDR2 YYEEEE come from the germline V gene. Trimming took 3 bases from V and 8 from J; bases not matched to a gene: 15. The CDR3 loop spans 16 amino acids. The CDR3 is CASSSTTGQGLWGYTF. The CDR3 coding sequence is TGTGCCAGCAGCTCTACCACCGGACAGGGCCTCTGGGGCTACACCTTC.

This clone was recorded once. The V and J genes are TRBV7-9 and TRBJ1-4, with 8 bases aligning to TRBD1. The CDR3 contains 14 residues. V lost 6 bases, J lost 7 bases, and 7 bases stayed unmatched. Looked up from germline, CDR1 is SEHNR and CDR2 is FQNEAQ (reference sequence). CDR3: CASSNRGRIEKLFF. CDR3 sequence (DNA): TGTGCCAGCAGTAACAGGGGGAGAATTGAAAAACTGTTTTTT.

CDR3 coding DNA: TGTGCCAGCAGTACTGGGAGGGCCAGCAAGTTTCAGTACTTC. Protein sequence: CASSTGRASKFQYF. The chain combines TRBV27 with TRBJ2-4; 7 positions agree with TRBD2. The CDR3 is 14 amino acids. Germline V gene lookup returns CDR1 MNHEY and CDR2 SMNVEV (reference sequence). Germline trimming cut 5 bases from V and 11 bases from J; bases unmatched to any gene: 12.

The genes are TRBV9 and TRBJ1-2; 7 bases are a match to TRBD1. Trimming took 4 bases from V and 7 from J; bases not matched to a gene: 10. The CDR3 is made up of 14 amino acids. The germline V gene has CDR1 SGDLS and CDR2 YYNGEE. The DNA of the CDR3 is TGTGCCAGCAGCAGAGATGTGGCAGGGGGTGGCTACACCTTC. Its translation is CASSRDVAGGGYTF. Variable domain in full (rest from reference TRBV9 and TRBJ1-2): DSGVTQTPKHLITATGQRVTLRCSPRSGDLSVYWYQQSLDQGLQFLIQYYNGEERAKGNILERFSAQQFPDLHSELNLSSLELGDSALYFCASSRDVAGGGYTFGSGTRLTVV.

The chain couples TRBV4-3 to TRBJ1-5, with unresolved D. The CDR3 sequence is 13 residues long. CDR1 and CDR2 from the germline V gene are LGHNA and YSLEER. V was clipped by 0 bases and J by 7 bases, with 7 bases between them. CDR3 nucleotides: TGCGCCAGCAGCCAAGACGCGGGACAGCCCCAGCATTTT. It yields the protein CASSQDAGQPQHF.

This clone was found a few times. This rearrangement joins TRBV7-2 to TRBJ1-1; possible D gene TRBD1, 5 bases. This CDR3 spans 13 amino acids. Germline assignment: CDR1 SGHTA and CDR2 FQGNSA. V lost 1 base to trimming and J lost 7 bases, with 10 bases between them. CDR3 residues: CASSLDPRGEAFF. The DNA of the CDR3 is TGTGCCAGCAGCTTAGACCCAAGGGGTGAAGCTTTCTTT.